This TCR beta chain came from a study of breast tumors, draining lymph nodes, adjacent tissues. TCRdb redid the calling of the multiplex PCR reads with MiXCR, one entry per CDR3 protein. Altogether 150,000 to 200,000 distinct CDR3 sequences are present, 33% being singletons, with the ten largest covering around 4.5%. The lymph nodes were axillary draining lymph nodes from breast cancer patients. This CDR3 has 14 residues. Trimming cost V 10 bases and J 6 bases; bases outside gene matches: 11. Study results and limitations: Data fit most tumor T cells coming from lymph node, expanding in tumor. Tumor TCR diversity was below lymph nodes but above nontumor tissue. Compared with basal-like, luminal-like tumors shared significantly more repertoire with nontumor tissue.

The table lists this clonotype with a count of one. Antigen unknown. This could be a read error, since a much larger clone is one nucleotide away. The V and J genes are TRBV12-3 or TRBV12-4 and TRBJ2-7, with 11 nucleotides matching TRBD1. The clonotype originates from a female donor with breast cancer. Some clones in this sample may be carry-over from other donors' samples. Source material: axillary lymph node tissue. The CDR3 region is CANTRTGGRLEQYF. The CDR3 coding sequence is TGTGCCAACACCCGGACAGGGGGCCGGCTCGAGCAGTACTTC.